These T cell receptor beta chains were read from a single sample in a study of T cells in Graves' hyperthyroidism and ophthalmopathy. TCRdb independently ran MiXCR on the multiplex PCR reads; one entry per CDR3 protein. Of over 150,000 distinct CDR3 sequences listed, 17% are singletons. Sequencing was carried out using blood. These receptors all stem from a woman between 50 and 59 years old with Graves' hyperthyroidism. Each CDR3 is given with its conserved first and last residue. Fields, in order: CDR3 DNA, CDR3 protein, D gene, J gene, V gene, clone size. A D gene is named only where the DNA matches it firmly. Clone size is stated in some rows and not others, as once, few, many or a class when expanded.

TGTGCCAGCAGCCCGTCAGGATGGAACACTGAAGCTTTCTTT | CASSPSGWNTEAFF | - | TRBJ1-1 | TRBV7-9 | -
TGTGCCAGCAGCTTATTGGGGGATAGCAATCAGCCCCAGCATTTT | CASSLLGDSNQPQHF | - | TRBJ1-5 | TRBV7-9 | many
TGCAGCGTTACCCCGACTAGCGGGGGAGATACGCAGTATTTT | CSVTPTSGGDTQYF | TRBD2 | TRBJ2-3 | TRBV29-1 | many
TGCAGTGCGCGTGGCGGGAGGGTTAACAATGAGCAGTTCTTC | CSARGGRVNNEQFF | TRBD2 | TRBJ2-1 | TRBV20-1 | -
TGCAGTGCTAGGGGCGAACTAGCGGGAGGGACACCTGAGCAGTTCTTC | CSARGELAGGTPEQFF | TRBD2 | TRBJ2-1 | TRBV20-1 | -
TGCAGTGCTAGACTACTAGGCCCGCCCTACAATGAGCAGTTCTTC | CSARLLGPPYNEQFF | - | TRBJ2-1 | TRBV20-1 | many
TGTGCCAGCAGCTTAGCGTCTTCAGGGGCAGATGAGCAGTTCTTC | CASSLASSGADEQFF | - | TRBJ2-1 | TRBV7-4 | many
TGTGCCAGCAGTTACTTCTTTCAGGGGTGGGACACCGGGGAGCTGTTTTTT | CASSYFFQGWDTGELFF | - | TRBJ2-2 | TRBV6-5 | few
TGTGCCTGGAGTGTACCACGCCCGGGGAGGAGAAATGAAAAACTGTTTTTT | CAWSVPRPGRRNEKLFF | - | TRBJ1-4 | TRBV30 | many
TGTGCCAGCAGCTTCCCATTAGTGCGACATGGCTACACCTTC | CASSFPLVRHGYTF | - | TRBJ1-2 | TRBV7-9 | many